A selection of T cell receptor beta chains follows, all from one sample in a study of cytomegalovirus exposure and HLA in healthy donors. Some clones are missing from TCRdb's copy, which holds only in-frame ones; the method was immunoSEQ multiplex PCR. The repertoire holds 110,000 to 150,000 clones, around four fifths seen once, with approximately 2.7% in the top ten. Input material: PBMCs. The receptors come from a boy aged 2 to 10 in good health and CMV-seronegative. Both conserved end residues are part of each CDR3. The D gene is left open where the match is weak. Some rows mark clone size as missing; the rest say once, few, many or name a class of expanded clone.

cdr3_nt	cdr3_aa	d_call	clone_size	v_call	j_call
TGCGCCAGCCGTCAATACATACAGGGGTCCCATAATTCACCCCTCCACTTT	CASRQYIQGSHNSPLHF	TRBD1	-	TRBV5-1	TRBJ1-6
TGCGCCAGCAGCCGACAGGACAAAAGCACAGATACGCAGTATTTT	CASSRQDKSTDTQYF	-	-	TRBV4-1	TRBJ2-3
TGCGCCAGCAGCTTCCGGACAGGAGACTACGAGCAGTACTTC	CASSFRTGDYEQYF	TRBD1	-	TRBV5-1	TRBJ2-7
TGTGCCAGCAGCTTCGACTGGGGAGCGTACGAGCAGTACTTC	CASSFDWGAYEQYF	-	-	TRBV5-6	TRBJ2-7
TGTGCCAGCAGGGACCGGGACAGGGGTTACAATGAGCAGTTCTTC	CASRDRDRGYNEQFF	TRBD1	few	TRBV28	TRBJ2-1
TGCGCCAGCAGCCAAGATATAGCGGGAGGGCGCGAGCAGTACTTC	CASSQDIAGGREQYF	TRBD2	-	TRBV4-3	TRBJ2-7
TGTGCCAGCAGGGAAACAGGGGGTTACGAGCAGTACTTC	CASRETGGYEQYF	TRBD1	-	TRBV28	TRBJ2-7
TGTGCCAGCAGCGAGACGGGACTAGCGGTCTCCTACGAGCAGTACTTC	CASSETGLAVSYEQYF	TRBD2	-	TRBV9	TRBJ2-7
TGCGCCAGCAGCCAAGAGGGGACAGGGTTCTCTGGGGCCAACGTCCTGACTTTC	CASSQEGTGFSGANVLTF	TRBD1	few	TRBV4-1	TRBJ2-6
TGTGCCAGCAGCCCGCTAGGCGCCCAAGAGACGCAGTATTTT	CASSPLGAQETQYF	-	-	TRBV5-6	TRBJ2-3
TGTGCCAGCAGTTTCGACTACTTTCCGCGGGCTTCCTTTTTAGATGAGCAGTTCTTC	CASSFDYFPRASFLDEQFF	-	-	TRBV28	TRBJ2-1
TGTGCCAGCAGCTTAGGACAGGGCATCTATGGCTACACCTTC	CASSLGQGIYGYTF	TRBD1	-	TRBV7-2	TRBJ1-2
TGTGCCAGCAGTATGGGACTAGCGGGACCCAACTTACGCACAGATACGCAGTATTTT	CASSMGLAGPNLRTDTQYF	TRBD2	-	TRBV28	TRBJ2-3
TGTGCCAGCAGCCAAGGTCTCGGTGGGACAGGGCTCGTCTACGAGCAGTACTTC	CASSQGLGGTGLVYEQYF	TRBD1	-	TRBV4-2	TRBJ2-7
TGTGCCAGTAGTAGTGAAAGCCCAGATACGCAGTATTTT	CASSSESPDTQYF	-	-	TRBV19	TRBJ2-3
TGTGCCAGCAGCTCAAACACGGACAGGGGCTACACCTTC	CASSSNTDRGYTF	TRBD1	-	TRBV5-6	TRBJ1-2
TGTGCCAGCAGTGAACTAGCGGGAGGCAATGAGCAGTTCTTC	CASSELAGGNEQFF	TRBD2	few	TRBV6-4	TRBJ2-1
TGTGCCAGCTTGAGAGGGCCAGAGACCCAGTACTTC	CASLRGPETQYF	-	-	TRBV2	TRBJ2-5
TGCGCCAGCAGCATTACAGGGACCGGGGCCAACGTCCTGACTTTC	CASSITGTGANVLTF	-	-	TRBV5-1	TRBJ2-6
TGTGCCAGCAGCCTCCCGTGGACAGGAGTCGATAATCACTATGGCTACACCTTC	CASSLPWTGVDNHYGYTF	TRBD1	-	TRBV7-4	TRBJ1-2
TGTGCCAGCACCTCCCCTACGGGACAGGGTCGACTCCACGAGCAGTACTTC	CASTSPTGQGRLHEQYF	TRBD1	-	TRBV7-9	TRBJ2-7
TGTGCCAGCACTCATTATGAGGGACAGGGGGCCGGCACCGGGGAGCTGTTTTTT	CASTHYEGQGAGTGELFF	TRBD1	-	TRBV7-6	TRBJ2-2
TGCGCCAGCAGCTTGGTGGGACAGGGTCCCTATAATTCACCCCTCCACTTT	CASSLVGQGPYNSPLHF	TRBD1	-	TRBV5-1	TRBJ1-6
TGTTCCAGCAGCTTAGAGCGGCAGGAGCAGTACTTC	CSSSLERQEQYF	-	-	TRBV7-9	TRBJ2-7
TGTGCCATCAGTGAACGAAGGGGGGGTGGCACAGATACGCAGTATTTT	CAISERRGGGTDTQYF	-	-	TRBV10-3	TRBJ2-3
TGTGCCAGCAGTTACTCCACCAGGCGAAACCGGAATGAGCAGTTCTTC	CASSYSTRRNRNEQFF	-	-	TRBV6-5	TRBJ2-1
TGTGCCAGCAGCTTGGAACTAGCGGGATACCAAGAGACCCAGTACTTC	CASSLELAGYQETQYF	TRBD2	-	TRBV5-6	TRBJ2-5
TGTGCCATCAGCACAGGGGTTCAATCGTACCACGAGCAGTACTTC	CAISTGVQSYHEQYF	TRBD1	-	TRBV10-3	TRBJ2-7
TGCGCCAGACGCAGGTTAGCAAGAGGGCCGCATGAGCAGTTCTTC	CARRRLARGPHEQFF	-	-	TRBV10-1	TRBJ2-1
TGTGCCAGCAGCTCCATGACTAGCGGGAGTTACGAGCAGTACTTC	CASSSMTSGSYEQYF	TRBD2	-	TRBV13	TRBJ2-7
TGTGCCAGCAGCCGGGACAGGGATTCATCCCTCCACTTT	CASSRDRDSSLHF	TRBD1	-	TRBV5-6	TRBJ1-6
TGTGCCAGTAGTATAGGTCGGGGTGTGAACACTGAAGCTTTCTTT	CASSIGRGVNTEAFF	-	-	TRBV19	TRBJ1-1
TGCGCCAGCTCCCGAAAGAGTATCACCGGGGAGCTGTTTTTT	CASSRKSITGELFF	-	-	TRBV10-1	TRBJ2-2
TGTGCCAGCAGTTTATCGTCCAGAGAATGGTCCCCAGGGAGGATCAACACTGAAGCTTTCTTT	CASSLSSREWSPGRINTEAFF	-	-	TRBV27	TRBJ1-1
TGTGCCAGCAGCTCCAAGACAGGGAGTGATGGAAACATTCAGTACTTC	CASSSKTGSDGNIQYF	TRBD1	-	TRBV5-4	TRBJ2-4
TGTGCCAGCAGCTTCCCTAGCGGGCACTACGAGCAGTACTTC	CASSFPSGHYEQYF	TRBD2	-	TRBV5-6	TRBJ2-7
TGTGCCAGCAGCGTGGACAGCGGGGGGGCAAATGAGCAGTTCTTC	CASSVDSGGANEQFF	TRBD2	-	TRBV9	TRBJ2-1
TGCGCCAGCAGCCCCCGCGGGTTTAACTATGGCTACACCTTC	CASSPRGFNYGYTF	-	-	TRBV4-1	TRBJ1-2
TGTGCCGGGGACACGAACACTGAAGCTTTCTTT	CAGDTNTEAFF	-	-	TRBV30	TRBJ1-1
TGTGCCAGTAGTATAATTGCGGACAGGGGGAATTGGAATGAAAAACTGTTTTTT	CASSIIADRGNWNEKLFF	TRBD1	once	TRBV19	TRBJ1-4
TGTGCCAGCAGGACGGACAGTGTCCCTGGAAACACCATATATTTT	CASRTDSVPGNTIYF	-	-	TRBV27	TRBJ1-3
TGCAGCGTTGAAGTGGCAGGGCTTTGGTACTTC	CSVEVAGLWYF	-	-	TRBV29-1	TRBJ2-5
TGTGCCAGCACTTTGGGACTAGCGGGCCCCACCGGGGAGCTGTTTTTT	CASTLGLAGPTGELFF	TRBD2	-	TRBV27	TRBJ2-2
TGTGCCAGTAGTATGGGGCAGGGGCGCTCAGGGGCCAACGTCCTGACTTTC	CASSMGQGRSGANVLTF	-	-	TRBV19	TRBJ2-6
TGTGCCAGCAGCGGCACAGGGGTCGAGCAGTACTTC	CASSGTGVEQYF	TRBD1	-	TRBV9	TRBJ2-7
TGTGCCAGCAGACACGGATCCCTCAGGGGTTCGTACGCTAATGAAAAACTGTTTTTT	CASRHGSLRGSYANEKLFF	-	-	TRBV6-4	TRBJ1-4
TGTGCCAGCAGCGTAGGTGGCAGGGGCTCCTACGAGCAGTACTTC	CASSVGGRGSYEQYF	-	-	TRBV9	TRBJ2-7
TGTGCCAGCAGCCTAAAGCTGAACACTGAAGCTTTCTTT	CASSLKLNTEAFF	-	once	TRBV2	TRBJ1-1
TGTGCCAGCAGCTTGGGACTAGCGGGAGACCCAAGCTCCTACAATGAGCAGTTCTTC	CASSLGLAGDPSSYNEQFF	TRBD2	-	TRBV13	TRBJ2-1
TGTGCCATCAGTGAGGGCAGCGAAGAGACCCAGTACTTC	CAISEGSEETQYF	-	-	TRBV10-3	TRBJ2-5
TGTGCCAGCAGCTTCAACGGGGACTATGGCTACACCTTC	CASSFNGDYGYTF	-	-	TRBV7-2	TRBJ1-2
TGCGCCAGCAGCTTCGGGATGCAGGTCGCTGGAAACACCATATATTTT	CASSFGMQVAGNTIYF	-	once	TRBV5-1	TRBJ1-3
TGTGCCAGCAGCTCGACAGGGGGCTCCTACGAGCAGTACTTC	CASSSTGGSYEQYF	TRBD1	-	TRBV5-4	TRBJ2-7
TGTGCCAGTGACAGCTCCAATCAGCCCCAGCATTTT	CASDSSNQPQHF	-	-	TRBV6-5	TRBJ1-5